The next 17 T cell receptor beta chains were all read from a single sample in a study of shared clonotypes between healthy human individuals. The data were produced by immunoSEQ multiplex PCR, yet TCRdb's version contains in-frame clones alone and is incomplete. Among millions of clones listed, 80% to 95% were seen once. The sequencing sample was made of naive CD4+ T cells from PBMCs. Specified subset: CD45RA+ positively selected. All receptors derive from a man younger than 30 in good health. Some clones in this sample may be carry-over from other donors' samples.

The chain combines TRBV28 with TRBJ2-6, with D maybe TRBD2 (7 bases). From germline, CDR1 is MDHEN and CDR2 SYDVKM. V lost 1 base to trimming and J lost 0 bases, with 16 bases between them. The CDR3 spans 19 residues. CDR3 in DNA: TGTGCCAGCAGTTTATTCGGGGGGCAGGGAGACTCTGGGGCCAACGTCCTGACTTTC. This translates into CASSLFGGQGDSGANVLTF.

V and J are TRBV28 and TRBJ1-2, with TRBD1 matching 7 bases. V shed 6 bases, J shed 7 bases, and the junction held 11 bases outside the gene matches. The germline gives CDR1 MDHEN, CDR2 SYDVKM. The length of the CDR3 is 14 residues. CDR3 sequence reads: CASSPTGRGSGYTF. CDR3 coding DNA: TGTGCCAGCAGCCCGACAGGGCGCGGGAGTGGCTACACCTTC.

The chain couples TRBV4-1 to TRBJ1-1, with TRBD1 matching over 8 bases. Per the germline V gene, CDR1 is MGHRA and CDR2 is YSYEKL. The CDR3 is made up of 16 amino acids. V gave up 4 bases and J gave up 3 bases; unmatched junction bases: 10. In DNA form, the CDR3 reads TGCGCCAGCAGCCCGTCACGCAGGGGGCTTGACACTGAAGCTTTCTTT. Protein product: CASSPSRRGLDTEAFF.

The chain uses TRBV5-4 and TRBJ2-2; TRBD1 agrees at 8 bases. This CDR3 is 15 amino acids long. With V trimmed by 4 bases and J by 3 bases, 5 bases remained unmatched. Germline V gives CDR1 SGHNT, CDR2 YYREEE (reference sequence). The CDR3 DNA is TGTGCCAGCAGCAGCAAGACAGGGGACACCGGGGAGCTGTTTTTT. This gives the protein CASSSKTGDTGELFF.

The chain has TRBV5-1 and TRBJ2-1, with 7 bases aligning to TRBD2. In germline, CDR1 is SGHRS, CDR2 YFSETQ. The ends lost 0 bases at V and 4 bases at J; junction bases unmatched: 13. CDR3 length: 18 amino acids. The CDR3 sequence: CASSLDPGGTTGYNEQFF. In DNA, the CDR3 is TGCGCCAGCAGCTTGGATCCGGGAGGAACAACCGGGTACAATGAGCAGTTCTTC.

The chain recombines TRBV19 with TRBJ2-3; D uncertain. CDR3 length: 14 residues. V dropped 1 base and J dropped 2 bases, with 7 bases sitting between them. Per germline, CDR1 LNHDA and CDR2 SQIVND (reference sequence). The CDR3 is CASSIVGYTDTQYF. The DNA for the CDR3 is TGTGCCAGTAGTATAGTCGGATACACAGATACGCAGTATTTT.

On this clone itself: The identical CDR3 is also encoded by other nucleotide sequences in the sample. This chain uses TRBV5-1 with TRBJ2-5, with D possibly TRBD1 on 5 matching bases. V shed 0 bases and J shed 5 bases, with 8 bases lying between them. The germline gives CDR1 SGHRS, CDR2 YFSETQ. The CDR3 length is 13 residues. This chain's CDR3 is CASSLAGLETQYF. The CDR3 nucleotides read TGCGCCAGCAGCTTGGCAGGGTTGGAGACCCAGTACTTC.

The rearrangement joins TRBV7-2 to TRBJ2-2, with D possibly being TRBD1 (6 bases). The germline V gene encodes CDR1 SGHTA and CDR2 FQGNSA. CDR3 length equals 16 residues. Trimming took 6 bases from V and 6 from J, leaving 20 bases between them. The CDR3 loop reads CASRTGQLLVAGELFF. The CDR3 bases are TGTGCCAGCAGGACGGGACAACTATTAGTCGCCGGGGAGCTGTTTTTT.

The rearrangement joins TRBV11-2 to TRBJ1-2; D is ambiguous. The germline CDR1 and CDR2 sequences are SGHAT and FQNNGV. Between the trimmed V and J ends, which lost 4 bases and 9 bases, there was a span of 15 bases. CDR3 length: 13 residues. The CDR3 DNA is TGTGCCAGCAGCTCGGGCTACACCCCCAGCTACACCTTC. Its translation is CASSSGYTPSYTF.

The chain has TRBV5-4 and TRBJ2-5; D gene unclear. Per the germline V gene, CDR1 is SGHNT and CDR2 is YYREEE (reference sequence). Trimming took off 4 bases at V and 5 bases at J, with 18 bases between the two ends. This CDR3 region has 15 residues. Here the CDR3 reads CASSMRPSVSETQYF. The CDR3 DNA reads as TGTGCCAGCAGCATGCGTCCGTCGGTGTCGGAGACCCAGTACTTC.

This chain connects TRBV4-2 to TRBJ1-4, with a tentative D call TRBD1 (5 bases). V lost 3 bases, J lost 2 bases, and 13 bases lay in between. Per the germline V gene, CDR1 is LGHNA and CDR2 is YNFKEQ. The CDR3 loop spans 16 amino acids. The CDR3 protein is CASSQAVGLTNEKLFF. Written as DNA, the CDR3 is TGTGCCAGCAGCCAGGCGGTGGGGCTCACTAATGAAAAACTGTTTTTT.

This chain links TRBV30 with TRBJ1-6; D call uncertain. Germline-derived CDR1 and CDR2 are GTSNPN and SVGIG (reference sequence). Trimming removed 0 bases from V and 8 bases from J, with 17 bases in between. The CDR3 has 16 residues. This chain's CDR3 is CAWSVPGSGWDSPLHF. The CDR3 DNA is TGTGCCTGGAGTGTCCCGGGGAGCGGTTGGGATTCACCCCTCCACTTT.

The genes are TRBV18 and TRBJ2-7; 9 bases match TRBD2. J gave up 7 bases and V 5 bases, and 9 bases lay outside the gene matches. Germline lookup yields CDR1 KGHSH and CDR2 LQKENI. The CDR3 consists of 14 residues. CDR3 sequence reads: CASSTLAGAVEQYF. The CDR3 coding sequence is TGTGCCAGCTCAACATTAGCGGGAGCGGTTGAGCAGTACTTC.

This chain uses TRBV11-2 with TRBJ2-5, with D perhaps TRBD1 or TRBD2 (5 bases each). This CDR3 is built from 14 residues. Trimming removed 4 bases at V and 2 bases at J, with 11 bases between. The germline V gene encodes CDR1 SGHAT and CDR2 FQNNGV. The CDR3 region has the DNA TGTGCCAGCAGCTCGCCGGGACCGCAAGAGACCCAGTACTTC. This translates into CASSSPGPQETQYF.

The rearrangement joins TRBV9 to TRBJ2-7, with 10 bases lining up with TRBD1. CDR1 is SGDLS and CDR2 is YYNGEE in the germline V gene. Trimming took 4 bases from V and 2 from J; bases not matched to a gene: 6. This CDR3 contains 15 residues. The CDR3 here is CASSPRQGAPYEQYF. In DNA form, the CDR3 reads TGTGCCAGCAGCCCGCGACAGGGGGCCCCCTACGAGCAGTACTTC.

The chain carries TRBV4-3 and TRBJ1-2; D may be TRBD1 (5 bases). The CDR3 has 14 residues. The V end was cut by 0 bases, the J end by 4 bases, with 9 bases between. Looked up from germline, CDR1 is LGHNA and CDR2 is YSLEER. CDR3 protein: CASSQEVGGYGYTF. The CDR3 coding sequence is TGCGCCAGCAGCCAAGAGGTCGGGGGCTATGGCTACACCTTC.

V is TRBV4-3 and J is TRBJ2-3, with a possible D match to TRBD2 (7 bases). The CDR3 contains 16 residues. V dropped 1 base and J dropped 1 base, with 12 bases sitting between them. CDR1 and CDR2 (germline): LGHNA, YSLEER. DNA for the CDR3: TGCGCCAGCAGCCAAGCTCGGGGGGCCCGCACAGATACGCAGTATTTT. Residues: CASSQARGARTDTQYF.